This entry lists 8 T cell receptor beta chains sequenced from one sample in a study of blood T cell repertoires in COVID-19. Repertoires were generated with immunoSEQ multiplex PCR, while TCRdb's copy carries only in-frame clones and drops some. The profile covers 200,000 to 300,000 clones, with roughly four fifths appearing a single time and approximately 4.8% taken by the ten largest. Sample: peripheral blood. These receptors all stem from a woman aged 70-85 years with acute or convalescent COVID-19.

V gene TRBV4-2 combines with J gene TRBJ1-2, with D unclear. Trimming took 0 bases from V and 2 from J, leaving 10 bases between them. The germline gives CDR1 LGHNA, CDR2 YNFKEQ. CDR3 length equals 15 residues. CDR3 DNA sequence: TGTGCCAGCAGCCAAGACCCCGGGAGAAACTATGGCTACACCTTC. It translates to CASSQDPGRNYGYTF.

This clone showed up just once. The rearrangement links TRBV4-1 to TRBJ2-1; weak D call: TRBD2 (7 bases). The V end lost 1 base, the J end lost 0 bases, and 13 bases lay between the germline ends. CDR1 and CDR2 from the germline V gene are MGHRA and YSYEKL. The CDR3 is made up of 17 amino acids. In DNA form, the CDR3 reads TGCGCCAGCAGCCAAGGGTCCGCGGGGGCCTCCTACAATGAGCAGTTCTTC. Residues: CASSQGSAGASYNEQFF.

This rearrangement joins TRBV6-2 or TRBV6-3 to TRBJ2-7; D is possibly TRBD1 (5 bases). Germline CDR1 reads MNHEY; CDR2 reads SVGEGT. V was cut by 0 bases and J by 3 bases, with 21 bases left in between. CDR3 length: 18 residues. CDR3 protein: CASSYSPRSTAILYEQYF. Written as DNA, the CDR3 is TGTGCCAGCAGTTACTCCCCCAGATCGACAGCGATACTCTACGAGCAGTACTTC.

The chain combines TRBV12-3 or TRBV12-4 with TRBJ1-1, with 8 bases that match TRBD1. The J segment lost 4 bases and the V segment lost 5 bases, leaving 3 bases of the junction unmatched. There are 13 residues in the CDR3. CDR3 residues: CASSPGTGTEAFF. CDR3 DNA sequence: TGTGCCAGCAGTCCCGGGACAGGCACTGAAGCTTTCTTT.

The rearrangement uses TRBV28 and TRBJ1-5; TRBD1 agrees at 8 bases. J lost 2 bases, V lost 4 bases, and 4 bases had no gene match. The CDR3 extends over 15 amino acids. Germline V CDR1 and CDR2: MDHEN, SYDVKM. The CDR3 sequence is CASSSPGQGNQPQHF. The DNA of the CDR3 is TGTGCCAGCAGTTCGCCGGGACAGGGCAATCAGCCCCAGCATTTT.

V gene TRBV5-1 combines with J gene TRBJ1-4, with 11 bases aligning to TRBD1. The CDR3 spans 16 residues. After removal of 0 bases from V and 7 bases from J, the junction contained 5 bases not matched to a gene. Germline V gene sequence: CDR1 SGHRS, CDR2 YFSETQ. In DNA, the CDR3 is TGCGCCAGCAGCTTGGATTTGGGACAGGGGGGTGAAAAACTGTTTTTT. It is translated as CASSLDLGQGGEKLFF. Together with reference TRBV5-1 and TRBJ1-4, the CDR3 gives the full variable domain: KAGVTQTPRYLIKTRGQQVTLSCSPISGHRSVSWYQQTPGQGLQFLFEYFSETQRNKGNFPGRFSGRQFSNSRSEMNVSTLELGDSALYLCASSLDLGQGGEKLFFGSGTQLSVL.

The gene calls are TRBV5-8 and TRBJ2-3; D gene uncertain. Germline CDR1 SGHTS, CDR2 YDEGEE. V lost 0 bases, J lost 5 bases, and 13 bases lay in between. This CDR3 is built from 15 residues. The CDR3, as DNA: TGTGCCAGCAGCTTGGGGGCGCTACCTCAAGATACGCAGTATTTT. It specifies CASSLGALPQDTQYF. Supplemented by reference TRBV5-8 and TRBJ2-3, the full variable domain reads EAGVTQSPTHLIKTRGQQATLRCSPISGHTSVYWYQQALGLGLQFLLWYDEGEERNRGNFPPRFSGRQFPNYSSELNVNALELEDSALYLCASSLGALPQDTQYFGPGTRLTVL.

The CDR3 reads CASSVDRYQPQHF. The CDR3 DNA follows: TGTGCCAGCTCAGTCGACAGATATCAGCCCCAGCATTTT. The rearrangement uses TRBV18 and TRBJ1-5; D is possibly TRBD1 (5 bases). This CDR3 contains 13 residues. The V and J ends lost 5 bases and 5 bases respectively, with 10 bases between them. The germline V gene encodes CDR1 KGHSH and CDR2 LQKENI.